Each of the 25 T cell receptor beta chains below was sequenced from the same sample in a study of T cell repertoires in cytomegalovirus infection. Using its own MiXCR run on the reads, TCRdb lists one record per CDR3 protein. The repertoire has around 6,000 distinct CDR3 sequences, roughly half of them found once; the top ten carry 70% to 90%. The antigens these receptors bind are not known. Source material: PBMCs, sequenced either directly or after in vitro stimulation (not recorded which). These receptors originate from a human donor in good health (CMV status not recorded). Some clones in this sample may be carry-over from other donors' samples.

This clonotype was seen ten or more times. The CDR3 region is CASRERRTGNTGELFF. CDR3 nucleotides: TGTGCCAGCAGGGAGAGGAGGACAGGGAACACCGGGGAGCTGTTTTTT. The chain combines TRBV7-9 with TRBJ2-2, with 7 bases identical to TRBD1. CDR1 and CDR2 from the germline V gene are SEHNR and FQNEAQ (reference sequence). Unmatched junction bases numbered 8, after V lost 6 bases and J lost 1 base. The CDR3 is 16 residues long. Together with reference TRBV7-9 and TRBJ2-2, the CDR3 gives the full variable domain: DTGVSQNPRHKITKRGQNVTFRCDPISEHNRLYWYRQTLGQGPEFLTYFQNEAQLEKSRLLSDRFSAERPKGSFSTLEIQRTEQGDSAMYLCASRERRTGNTGELFFGEGSRLTVL.

This clonotype was seen at least ten times. The chain is built from TRBV20-1 and TRBJ2-3; D ambiguous. This CDR3 is built from 12 residues. V was cut by 6 bases and J by 2 bases, with 9 bases left in between. Germline assignment: CDR1 DFQATT and CDR2 SNEGSKA (reference sequence). CDR3 sequence reads: CSASPLTDTQYF. CDR3 DNA sequence: TGCAGTGCCAGCCCCCTCACAGATACGCAGTATTTT.

The chain has TRBV7-2 and TRBJ2-7, with a weak D call TRBD2 (6 bases). There are 14 residues in the CDR3. Germline V gene data show CDR1 as SGHTA and CDR2 as FQGNSA. The germline V and J ends were trimmed by 2 bases and 5 bases, with 13 bases remaining between them. CDR3 region: CASSLSPWGDEQYF. CDR3 coding DNA: TGTGCCAGCAGCTTAAGTCCATGGGGGGACGAGCAGTACTTC.

Remarks on this clonotype: Mismatch with germline at one junction end may stem from a read error. This chain uses TRBV6-5 with TRBJ1-1, with D maybe TRBD1 (5 bases). Per germline, CDR1 MNHEY and CDR2 SVGAGI. The CDR3 consists of 15 residues. CDR3 sequence: CDSQLNGAPNTEAFF. The CDR3 coding sequence is TGTGACAGCCAACTGAACGGGGCTCCGAACACTGAAGCTTTCTTT.

This clonotype turned up a few times. A junction end diverges from the germline sequence, so it may reflect a read error. The J gene is TRBJ1-5, the V gene TRBV7-2; D gene ambiguous. The length of the CDR3 is 15 residues. CDR1 is SGHTA, CDR2 FQGNSA, per germline. The CDR3 nucleotides read TGTGCCAGCAGCCCCGGGCAAGCTAGCAGTCAGCCCCAGCATTTT. Residues: CASSPGQASSQPQHF.

The genes are TRBV7-2 and TRBJ2-3, with a weak D call TRBD1 (5 bases). Germline CDR1 reads SGHTA; CDR2 reads FQGNSA. V lost 4 bases and J 4 bases, leaving 12 bases between the germline ends. The CDR3 contains 14 residues. The CDR3 region is CASSSQGFSDTQYF. The CDR3 DNA follows: TGTGCCAGCAGCTCTCAGGGATTTTCAGATACGCAGTATTTT.

V and J are TRBV29-1 and TRBJ2-1; D unclear. The CDR3 sequence is 12 residues long. The germline V gene has CDR1 SQVTM and CDR2 ANQGSEA. CDR3 DNA sequence: TGCAGGACCTGGTCTTCCTACAATGAGCAGTTCTTC. Translated, it gives CRTWSSYNEQFF.

About this clonotype: A single base separates this from a much larger clone, so it may be a read error. The chain links TRBV6-5 to TRBJ2-5, with 9 bases identical to TRBD1. From germline, CDR1 is MNHEY and CDR2 SVGAGI. CDR3 length: 15 amino acids. The DNA for the CDR3 is TGTGCCCGCAGCCGCACAGGGGGCGTCCAAGAGACCCAGTACTTC. Translated, it gives CARSRTGGVQETQYF.

In the case of this clonotype: At one of its ends the junction is not consistent with the germline gene, which may arise from a read error. The chain links TRBV28 to TRBJ2-7, with a weak D call TRBD2 (5 bases). The CDR3 runs to 14 residues. Germline loops: CDR1 MDHEN, CDR2 SYDVKM. The CDR3, as DNA: TGCGCCACCACTCCCACCCAACTAGACTACGAGCTGTACTTC. It codes for CATTPTQLDYELYF.

The CDR3 is CASSQKGGYTF. Here the CDR3 DNA reads TGTGCCAGCAGCCAAAAGGGGGGCTACACCTTC. This chain connects TRBV7-6 to TRBJ1-2; D is possibly TRBD1 (5 bases). CDR1 and CDR2 (germline): SGHVS, FNYEAQ. V was pared by 5 bases and J by 8 bases, with 9 bases between. This CDR3 has 11 amino acids.

This clonotype was seen more than once but under ten times. The V gene is TRBV7-2, the J gene TRBJ2-5; 10 bases agree with TRBD2. The germline V gene encodes CDR1 SGHTA and CDR2 FQGNSA. Trimming at V came to 2 bases and at J to 11 bases, leaving 23 bases not matched to a gene. The CDR3 has 19 amino acids. CDR3 residues: CASSLRGASGRHEGATQYF. Written as DNA, the CDR3 is TGTGCCAGCAGCTTAAGAGGAGCTAGCGGGAGACACGAAGGGGCGACACAGTACTTC.

This clonotype was counted between two and nine times. Germline is not matched at one junction end, which may reflect a read error. This chain connects TRBV28 to TRBJ1-5; D is ambiguous. The CDR3 runs to 15 residues. Germline-derived CDR1 and CDR2 are MDHEN and SYDVKM. The CDR3 DNA sequence: TGTGCCATCAGGCCGAAACTCTATAGCAATCAGCCCCATCATTTT. Translation gives CAIRPKLYSNQPHHF.

The chain has TRBV6-8 and TRBJ1-5, with unresolved D. Germline values: CDR1 MNHGY, CDR2 SAAAGT. V was clipped by 4 bases and J by 6 bases, with 13 bases between them. The CDR3 extends over 14 amino acids. CDR3 nucleotides: TGTGCCAGCAGTTTTTCGGGGAACGGTCAGCCCCAGCATTTT. Protein product: CASSFSGNGQPQHF.

Of note for this clonotype: A junction boundary mismatches the germline segment, possibly from a read error. This sequence joins TRBV7-8 and TRBJ2-7, with D perhaps matching TRBD1 (6 bases). The germline V gene has CDR1 SGHVS and CDR2 FQNEAQ. CDR3 length equals 14 residues. In DNA, the CDR3 is TGTTCCAGCGTCTGGGACACCCCTGGCGACGAGCAGTACTTC. Residues: CSSVWDTPGDEQYF.

Turning to this clonotype: One end of the junction fails to match germline, which may point to a read error. The J gene is TRBJ1-5, the V gene TRBV6-5; D gene unclear. This CDR3 contains 14 residues. Germline loops: CDR1 MNHEY, CDR2 SVGAGI. The CDR3 region is CASIMCHKPHPHHF. CDR3 bases: TGTGCCAGCATCATGTGCCATAAGCCTCATCCCCATCATTTT.

A word on this clonotype: This CDR3 fails to terminate in the conserved phenylalanine or tryptophan, so it likely reflects a read error. V and J are TRBV6-2 or TRBV6-3 and TRBJ2-7; D not resolved. Germline CDR1 is MNHEY and CDR2 is SVGEGT. The CDR3 totals 12 residues. The CDR3 DNA is TGTGCCCGCAGTGACCCCCCCCCCGAGCAGTACTTA. Protein: CARSDPPPEQYL.

In regard to this clonotype: At one of its ends the junction is not consistent with the germline gene, which may arise from a read error. The rearrangement joins TRBV7-2 to TRBJ1-5; weak D call: TRBD1 (5 bases). The CDR3 consists of 15 residues. Germline-derived CDR1 and CDR2 are SGHTA and FQGNSA. The CDR3 DNA reads TGTGCCAGCAGCCCAGGGCCAGCTAGCACTCAGCCCCAGCATTTT. Protein product: CASSPGPASTQPQHF.

This clonotype was seen more than once but under ten times. The rearrangement links TRBV7-9 to TRBJ1-2; no definite D call. Germline V gives CDR1 SEHNR, CDR2 FQNEAQ (reference sequence). Trimming pared 4 bases from V and 4 bases from J, leaving 10 bases between. The CDR3 has 13 residues. For the CDR3, the DNA is TGTGCCAGCAGCTCCGCGGGCTTCTATGGCTACACCTTC. The encoded protein is CASSSAGFYGYTF.

This clonotype was seen many times. The chain employs TRBV7-9 and TRBJ1-1; D is unresolved. Trimming removed 4 bases from V and 7 bases from J, with 7 bases in between. The CDR3 runs 11 residues. CDR1 is SEHNR and CDR2 is FQNEAQ in the germline V gene (reference sequence). CDR3 DNA sequence: TGTGCCAGCAGCTCAAGTATTGAAGCTTTCTTT. Translated: CASSSSIEAFF. Using reference TRBV7-9 and TRBJ1-1 for the parts outside the CDR3, the full variable domain is DTGVSQNPRHKITKRGQNVTFRCDPISEHNRLYWYRQTLGQGPEFLTYFQNEAQLEKSRLLSDRFSAERPKGSFSTLEIQRTEQGDSAMYLCASSSSIEAFFGQGTRLTVV.

On this clonotype itself: One junction end does not reproduce the germline sequence, and a read error may be involved. The CDR3 protein is CSSTHTQLDDEQYF. Here the CDR3 DNA reads TGTTCCAGCACTCACACCCAACTAGACGACGAGCAGTACTTC. J is TRBJ2-7 and V is TRBV28; a weak D match, TRBD2 (5 bases). Germline assignment: CDR1 MDHEN and CDR2 SYDVKM. This CDR3 contains 14 residues.

Points on this clonotype: The junction and the germline gene differ at one end; a read error may be behind it. The chain joins TRBV27 to TRBJ2-3; unclear D gene. The germline V gene has CDR1 MNHEY and CDR2 SMNVEV (reference sequence). The CDR3 sequence is 10 residues long. CDR3 sequence reads: CASYGDTRYW. CDR3 DNA sequence: TGTGCCAGTTACGGCGATACGCGGTATTGG.

With regard to this clonotype: This CDR3 is missing its conserved last phenylalanine or tryptophan, likely due to a read error. The V gene is TRBV7-2, the J gene TRBJ1-5; 7 nucleotides line up with TRBD1. CDR3 size: 15 residues. Looked up from germline, CDR1 is SGHTA and CDR2 is FQGNSA. The CDR3 region has the DNA TGTTCCAGCAGCCCCGGGACAGCTAGCAATCATCCCCAGCATTTG. Translation: CSSSPGTASNHPQHL.

A word on this clonotype: This CDR3 is missing its conserved last phenylalanine or tryptophan, likely due to a read error. The gene calls are TRBV7-4 and TRBJ2-7, with D tentatively TRBD1 or TRBD2 (5 bases each). V gave up 4 bases and J gave up 2 bases, with 24 bases separating them. The CDR3 extends over 18 amino acids. Germline CDR1 is SGHVT and CDR2 is SQSDAQ. Here the CDR3 reads CASSSPGTVSATTYEQYL. DNA for the CDR3: TGTGCCAGCAGCTCTCCCGGGACGGTGTCAGCGACCACCTACGAGCAGTACTTA.

This clonotype occurred many times. This chain connects TRBV7-8 to TRBJ2-7; TRBD1 is a possible D gene (5 bases). This CDR3 spans 14 amino acids. V was cut by 3 bases and J by 3 bases, with 12 bases left in between. In germline, CDR1 is SGHVS, CDR2 FQNEAQ. As DNA, the CDR3 is TGTGCCAGCAGCTTGGACACCCCTGTCTACGAGCAGTACTTC. Residues: CASSLDTPVYEQYF. Together with reference TRBV7-8 and TRBJ2-7, the CDR3 gives the full variable domain: GAGVSQSPRYKVAKRGQDVALRCDPISGHVSLFWYQQALGQGPEFLTYFQNEAQLDKSGLPSDRFFAERPEGSVSTLKIQRTQQEDSAVYLCASSLDTPVYEQYFGPGTRLTVT.

The table lists this clonotype with many counts. The V and J genes are TRBV12-3 or TRBV12-4 and TRBJ1-2, with D hard to call. Trimming cost V 3 bases and J 0 bases, with 8 bases left between them. The CDR3 contains 14 residues. CDR3 loop: CASSFAGSNYGYTF. The CDR3 DNA is TGTGCCAGCAGTTTTGCGGGCTCTAACTATGGCTACACCTTC.